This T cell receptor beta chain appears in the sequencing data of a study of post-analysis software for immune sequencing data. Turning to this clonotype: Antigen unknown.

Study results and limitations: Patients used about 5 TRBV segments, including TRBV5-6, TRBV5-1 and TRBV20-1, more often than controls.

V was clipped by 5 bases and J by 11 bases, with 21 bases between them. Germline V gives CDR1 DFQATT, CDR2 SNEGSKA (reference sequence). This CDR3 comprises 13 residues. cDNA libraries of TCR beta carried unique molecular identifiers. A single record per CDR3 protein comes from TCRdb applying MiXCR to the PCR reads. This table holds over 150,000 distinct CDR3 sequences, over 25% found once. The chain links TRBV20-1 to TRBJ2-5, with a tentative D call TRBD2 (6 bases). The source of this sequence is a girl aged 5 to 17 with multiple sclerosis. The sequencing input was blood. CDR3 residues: CSAGRDGYGGQYF. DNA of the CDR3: TGCAGTGCTGGCCGGGACGGCTACGGAGGGCAGTACTTC.